The T cell receptor beta chain under discussion was sequenced for a study of cytomegalovirus exposure and HLA in healthy donors. General study points: In a later analysis, productive TCRs from donors in an Asian-associated ancestry cluster reportedly carried fewer N-insertions than the cohort mean.

Primers included in the PCR were 60 Vbeta and 13 Jbeta primers. The table came from immunoSEQ multiplex PCR; TCRdb's copy has only in-frame clones and leaves some out. The repertoire holds some 180,000 clones, with roughly 70% as singletons. On this clone: Its antigen is not identified.

Per the germline V gene, CDR1 is SNHLY and CDR2 is FYNNEI. Trimming removed 6 bases at V and 5 bases at J, with 10 bases between. The CDR3 runs 12 residues. The chain uses TRBV2 and TRBJ1-2; D is perhaps TRBD1 (6 bases). Sequencing was performed on PBMCs. The sequence derives from a woman in her 30s in good health and CMV-seronegative. The CDR3 DNA follows: TGTGCCAGCAGCAGGGGAGCTTATGGCTACACCTTC. Its protein product is CASSRGAYGYTF.